This T cell receptor (beta chain) was captured by sequencing in a study of T cell clonotyping in hematopoietic cell transplantation. Whole-study results and caveats: Higher Inverse Simpson Index values in graft donor and pretransplant recipient predicted broader posttransplant TCR diversity.

Remarks on this clone: Its antigen is undetermined.

Time point denoted: recipient sample about 28 days before transplant, after cytoreduction. The repertoire was sequenced with immunoSEQ multiplex PCR; TCRdb's copy has only in-frame clones and lacks some. The sample has some 50,000 clones; roughly 80% are singletons. Germline V gives CDR1 LNHDA, CDR2 SQIVND (reference sequence). CDR3 length equals 16 residues. The V segment lost 3 bases and the J segment 4 bases; nucleotides outside the gene matches: 10. This sequence originates from a man aged 55 to 70 with myelodysplastic syndrome. Some clones in this sample may be carry-over from other donors' samples. The V call is TRBV19, the J call TRBJ2-5, with 8 bases that match TRBD1. Sequencing used peripheral blood mononuclear cells, obtained before stem cell transplant. CDR3 sequence (DNA): TGTGCCAGTAGTATTGAGGGCAGGGGGCGCGGAGAGACCCAGTACTTC. It specifies CASSIEGRGRGETQYF. Filled out from reference TRBV19 and TRBJ2-5, the complete variable domain reads DGGITQSPKYLFRKEGQNVTLSCEQNLNHDAMYWYRQDPGQGLRLIYYSQIVNDFQKGDIAEGYSVSREKKESFPLTVTSAQKNPTAFYLCASSIEGRGRGETQYFGPGTRLLVL.